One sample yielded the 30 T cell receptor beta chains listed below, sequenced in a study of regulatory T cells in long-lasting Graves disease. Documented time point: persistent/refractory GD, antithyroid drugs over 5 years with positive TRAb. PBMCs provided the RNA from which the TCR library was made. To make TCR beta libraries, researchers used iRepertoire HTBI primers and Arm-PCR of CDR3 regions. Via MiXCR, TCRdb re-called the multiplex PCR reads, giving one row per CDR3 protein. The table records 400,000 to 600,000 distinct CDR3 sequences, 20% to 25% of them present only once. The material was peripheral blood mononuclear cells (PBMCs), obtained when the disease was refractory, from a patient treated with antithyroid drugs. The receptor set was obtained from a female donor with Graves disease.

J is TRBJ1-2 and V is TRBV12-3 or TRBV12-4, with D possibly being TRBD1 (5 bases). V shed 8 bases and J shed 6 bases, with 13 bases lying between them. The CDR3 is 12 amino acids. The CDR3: CASRSRADGYTF. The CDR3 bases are TGTGCCAGCCGATCCAGGGCGGATGGCTACACCTTC.

The CDR3 DNA reads as TGTGCCAGTAGTATCTTAGGGGACGACAGGAACACCGGGGAGCTGTTTTTT. Residues: CASSILGDDRNTGELFF. The rearrangement joins TRBV19 to TRBJ2-2; D possibly uses TRBD1 or TRBD2 (5 bases each). Germline CDR1 reads LNHDA; CDR2 reads SQIVND (reference sequence). The CDR3 sequence is 17 residues long. The V and J ends lost 3 bases and 1 base respectively, with 15 bases between them.

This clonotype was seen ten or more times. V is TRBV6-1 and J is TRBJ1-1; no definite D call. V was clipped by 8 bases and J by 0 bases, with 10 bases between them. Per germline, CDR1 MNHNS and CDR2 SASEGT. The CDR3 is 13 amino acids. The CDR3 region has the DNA TGTGCCAGCTCCGAGATAATGAACACTGAAGCTTTCTTT. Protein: CASSEIMNTEAFF.

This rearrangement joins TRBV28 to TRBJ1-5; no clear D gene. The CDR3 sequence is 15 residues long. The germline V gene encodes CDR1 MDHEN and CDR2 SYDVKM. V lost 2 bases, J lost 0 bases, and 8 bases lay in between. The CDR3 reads CASSLIPYSNQPQHF. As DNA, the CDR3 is TGTGCCAGCAGTTTAATCCCCTATAGCAATCAGCCCCAGCATTTT.

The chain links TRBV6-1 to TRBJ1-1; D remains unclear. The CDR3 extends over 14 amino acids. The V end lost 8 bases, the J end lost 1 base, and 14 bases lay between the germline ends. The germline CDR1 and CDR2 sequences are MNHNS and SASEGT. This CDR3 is CASHTSGSNTEAFF. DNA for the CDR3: TGTGCCAGCCATACCTCGGGGTCGAACACTGAAGCTTTCTTT.

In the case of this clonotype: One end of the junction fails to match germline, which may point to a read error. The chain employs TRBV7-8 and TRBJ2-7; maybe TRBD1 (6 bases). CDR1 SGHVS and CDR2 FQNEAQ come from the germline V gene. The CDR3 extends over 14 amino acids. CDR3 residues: CANSLVTGSYEQYF. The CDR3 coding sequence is TGTGCCAACAGCTTAGTGACAGGTTCCTACGAGCAGTACTTC.

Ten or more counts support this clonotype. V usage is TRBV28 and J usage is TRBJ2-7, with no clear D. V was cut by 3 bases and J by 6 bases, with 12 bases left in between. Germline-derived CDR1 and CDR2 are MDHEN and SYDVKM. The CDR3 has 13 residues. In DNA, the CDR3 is TGTGCCAGCAGTTTGGCGGCTATCTCCGAGCAGTACTTC. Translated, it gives CASSLAAISEQYF.

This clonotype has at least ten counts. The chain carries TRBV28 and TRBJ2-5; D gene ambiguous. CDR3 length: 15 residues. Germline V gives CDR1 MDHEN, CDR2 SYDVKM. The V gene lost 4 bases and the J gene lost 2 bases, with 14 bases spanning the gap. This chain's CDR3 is CASSYRPRRQETQYF. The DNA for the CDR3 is TGTGCCAGCAGTTACCGCCCGAGGCGGCAAGAGACCCAGTACTTC.

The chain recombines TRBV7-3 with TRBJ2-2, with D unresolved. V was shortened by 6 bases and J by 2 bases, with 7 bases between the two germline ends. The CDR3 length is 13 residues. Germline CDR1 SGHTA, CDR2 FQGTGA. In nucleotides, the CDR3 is TGTGCCAGCAGTAAAGCCAACACCGGGGAGCTGTTTTTT. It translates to CASSKANTGELFF. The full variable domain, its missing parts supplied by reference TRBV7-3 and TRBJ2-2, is GAGVSQTPSNKVTEKGKYVELRCDPISGHTALYWYRQSLGQGPEFLIYFQGTGAADDSGLPNDRFFAVRPEGSVSTLKIQRTERGDSAVYLCASSKANTGELFFGEGSRLTVL.

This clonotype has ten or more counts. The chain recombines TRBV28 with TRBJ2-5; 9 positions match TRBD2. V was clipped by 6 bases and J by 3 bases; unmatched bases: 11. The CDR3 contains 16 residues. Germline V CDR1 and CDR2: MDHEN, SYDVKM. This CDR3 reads CASRLDWLAGKETQYF. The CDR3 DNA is TGTGCCAGCAGACTGGATTGGCTAGCGGGGAAAGAGACCCAGTACTTC.

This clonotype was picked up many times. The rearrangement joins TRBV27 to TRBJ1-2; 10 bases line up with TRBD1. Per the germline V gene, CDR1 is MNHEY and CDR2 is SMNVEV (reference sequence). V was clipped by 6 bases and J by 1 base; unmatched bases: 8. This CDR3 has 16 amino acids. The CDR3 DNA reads TGTGCCAGCAGCTCTCGGGACAGGGGATTTAACTATGGCTACACCTTC. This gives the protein CASSSRDRGFNYGYTF.

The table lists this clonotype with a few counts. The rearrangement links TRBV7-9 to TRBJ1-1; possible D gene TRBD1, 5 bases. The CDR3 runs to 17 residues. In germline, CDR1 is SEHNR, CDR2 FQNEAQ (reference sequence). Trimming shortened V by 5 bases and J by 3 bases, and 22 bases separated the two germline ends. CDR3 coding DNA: TGTGCCAGCAGCCTACAACCAGGGACGAAAGATTACACTGAAGCTTTCTTT. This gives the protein CASSLQPGTKDYTEAFF.

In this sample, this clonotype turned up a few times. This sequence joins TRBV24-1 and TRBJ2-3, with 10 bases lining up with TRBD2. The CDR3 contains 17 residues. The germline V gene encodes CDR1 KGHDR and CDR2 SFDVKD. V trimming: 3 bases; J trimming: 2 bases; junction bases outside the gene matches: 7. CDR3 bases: TGTGCCACCAGTGATCCTAGCGGGAGTGTTGACACAGATACGCAGTATTTT. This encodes CATSDPSGSVDTDTQYF.

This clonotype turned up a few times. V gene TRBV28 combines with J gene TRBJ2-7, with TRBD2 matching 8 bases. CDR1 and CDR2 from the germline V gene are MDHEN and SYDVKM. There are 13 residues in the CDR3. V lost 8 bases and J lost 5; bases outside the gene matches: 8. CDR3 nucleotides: TGTGCCAGCGGACCCGGGACTAGTAACGAGCAGTACTTC. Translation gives CASGPGTSNEQYF.

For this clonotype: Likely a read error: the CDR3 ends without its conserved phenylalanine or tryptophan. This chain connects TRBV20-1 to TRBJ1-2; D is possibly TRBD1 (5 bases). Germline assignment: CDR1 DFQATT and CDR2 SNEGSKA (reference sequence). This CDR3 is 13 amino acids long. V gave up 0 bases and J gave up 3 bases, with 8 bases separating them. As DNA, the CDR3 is TGCAGTGCTAGAGATACGGGGGACTATGGCTACACCCTC. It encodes CSARDTGDYGYTL.

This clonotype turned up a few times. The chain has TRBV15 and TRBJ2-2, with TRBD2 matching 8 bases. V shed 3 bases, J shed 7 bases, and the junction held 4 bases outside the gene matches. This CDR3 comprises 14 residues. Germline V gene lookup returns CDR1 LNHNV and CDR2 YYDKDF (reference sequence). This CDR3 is CATSSPGGVGELFF. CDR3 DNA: TGTGCCACCAGCAGTCCGGGGGGGGTCGGGGAGCTGTTTTTT.

CDR3 protein: CASSSGQGTVDTEAFF. CDR3 coding DNA: TGCGCCAGCAGTAGTGGACAGGGCACAGTCGACACTGAAGCTTTCTTT. This chain links TRBV5-1 with TRBJ1-1; 8 positions match TRBD1. The germline V gene encodes CDR1 SGHRS and CDR2 YFSETQ. After removal of 5 bases from V and 3 bases from J, the junction contained 12 bases not matched to a gene. The CDR3 covers 16 residues.

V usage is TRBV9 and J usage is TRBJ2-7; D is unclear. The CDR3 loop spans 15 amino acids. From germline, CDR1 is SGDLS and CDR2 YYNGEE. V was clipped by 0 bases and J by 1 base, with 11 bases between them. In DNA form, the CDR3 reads TGTGCCAGCAGCGTAGCGGCAGATTCATCCTACGAGCAGTACTTC. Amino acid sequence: CASSVAADSSYEQYF.

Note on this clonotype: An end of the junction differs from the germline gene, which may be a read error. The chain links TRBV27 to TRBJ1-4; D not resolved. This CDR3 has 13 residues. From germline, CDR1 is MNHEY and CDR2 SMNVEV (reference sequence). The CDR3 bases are TGTGCCAGCAGTTTAGGAGCTGGTGAAAGACTGTTTTTT. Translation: CASSLGAGERLFF.

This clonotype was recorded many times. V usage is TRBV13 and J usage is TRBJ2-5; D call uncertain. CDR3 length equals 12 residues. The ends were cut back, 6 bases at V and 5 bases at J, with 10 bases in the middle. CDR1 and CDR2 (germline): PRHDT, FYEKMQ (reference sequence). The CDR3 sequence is CASSTPLETQYF. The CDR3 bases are TGTGCCAGCAGTACCCCTCTGGAGACCCAGTACTTC.

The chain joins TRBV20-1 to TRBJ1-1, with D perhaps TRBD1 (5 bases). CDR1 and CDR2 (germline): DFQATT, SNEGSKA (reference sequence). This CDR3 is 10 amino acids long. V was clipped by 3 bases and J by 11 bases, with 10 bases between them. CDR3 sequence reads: CSARLWGAFF. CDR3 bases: TGCAGTGCTAGGCTCTGGGGGGCTTTCTTT.

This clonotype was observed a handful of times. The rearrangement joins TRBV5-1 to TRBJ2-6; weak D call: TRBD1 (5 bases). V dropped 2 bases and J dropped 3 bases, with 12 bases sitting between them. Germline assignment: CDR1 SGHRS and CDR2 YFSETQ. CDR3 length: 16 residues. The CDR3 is CASSFPPGFGANVLTF. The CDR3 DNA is TGCGCCAGCAGCTTTCCACCAGGGTTTGGGGCCAACGTCCTGACTTTC.

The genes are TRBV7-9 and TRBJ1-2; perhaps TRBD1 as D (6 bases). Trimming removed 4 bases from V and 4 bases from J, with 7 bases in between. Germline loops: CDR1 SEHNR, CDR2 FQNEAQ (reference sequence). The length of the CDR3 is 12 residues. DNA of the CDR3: TGTGCCAGCAGCTGGGACACCTATGGCTACACCTTC. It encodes CASSWDTYGYTF.

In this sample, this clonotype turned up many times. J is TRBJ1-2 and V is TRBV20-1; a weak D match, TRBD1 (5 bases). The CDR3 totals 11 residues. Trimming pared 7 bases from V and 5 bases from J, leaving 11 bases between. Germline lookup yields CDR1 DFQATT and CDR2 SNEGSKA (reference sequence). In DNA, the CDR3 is TGCAGTGTACCGGGACCATATGGCTACACCTTC. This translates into CSVPGPYGYTF.

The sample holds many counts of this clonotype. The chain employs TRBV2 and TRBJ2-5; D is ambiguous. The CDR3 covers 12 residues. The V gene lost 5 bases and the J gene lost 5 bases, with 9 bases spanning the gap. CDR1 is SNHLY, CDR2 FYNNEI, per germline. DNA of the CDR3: TGTGCCAGCAGTCCAGAGTCCGAGACCCAGTACTTC. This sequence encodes CASSPESETQYF.

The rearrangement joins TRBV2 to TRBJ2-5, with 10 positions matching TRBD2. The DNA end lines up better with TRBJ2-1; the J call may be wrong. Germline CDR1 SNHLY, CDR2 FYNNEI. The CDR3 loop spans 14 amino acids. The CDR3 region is CASGSGLATHEQFF. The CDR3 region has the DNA TGTGCCAGCGGTTCGGGACTAGCGACCCATGAGCAGTTCTTC.

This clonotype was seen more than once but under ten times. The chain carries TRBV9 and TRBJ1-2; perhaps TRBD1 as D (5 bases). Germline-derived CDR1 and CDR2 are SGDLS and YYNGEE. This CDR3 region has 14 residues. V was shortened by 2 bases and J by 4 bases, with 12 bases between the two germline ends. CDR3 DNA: TGTGCCAGCAGCGTTCCAGGGAGTGGCTATGGCTACACCTTC. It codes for CASSVPGSGYGYTF.

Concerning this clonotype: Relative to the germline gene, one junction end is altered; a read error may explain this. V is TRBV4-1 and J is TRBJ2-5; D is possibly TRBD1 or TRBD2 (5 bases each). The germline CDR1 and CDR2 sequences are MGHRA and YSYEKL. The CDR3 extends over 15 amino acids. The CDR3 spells CASGQVGVSQETQYF. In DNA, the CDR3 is TGCGCCAGCGGCCAAGTGGGGGTATCGCAAGAGACCCAGTACTTC.

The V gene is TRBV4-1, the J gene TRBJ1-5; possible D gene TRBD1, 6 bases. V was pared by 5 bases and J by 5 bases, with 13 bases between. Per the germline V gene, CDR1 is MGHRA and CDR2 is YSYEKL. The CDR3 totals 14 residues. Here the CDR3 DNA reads TGCGCCAGCAGCGAAAAGCCAGGGGATCAGCCCCAGCATTTT. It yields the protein CASSEKPGDQPQHF.

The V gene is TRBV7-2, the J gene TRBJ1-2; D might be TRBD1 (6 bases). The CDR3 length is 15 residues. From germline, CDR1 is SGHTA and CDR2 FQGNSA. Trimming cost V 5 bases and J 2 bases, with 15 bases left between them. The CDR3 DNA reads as TGTGCCAGCAGCCCGGGACACCAAGCCAACTATGGCTACACCTTC. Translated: CASSPGHQANYGYTF.